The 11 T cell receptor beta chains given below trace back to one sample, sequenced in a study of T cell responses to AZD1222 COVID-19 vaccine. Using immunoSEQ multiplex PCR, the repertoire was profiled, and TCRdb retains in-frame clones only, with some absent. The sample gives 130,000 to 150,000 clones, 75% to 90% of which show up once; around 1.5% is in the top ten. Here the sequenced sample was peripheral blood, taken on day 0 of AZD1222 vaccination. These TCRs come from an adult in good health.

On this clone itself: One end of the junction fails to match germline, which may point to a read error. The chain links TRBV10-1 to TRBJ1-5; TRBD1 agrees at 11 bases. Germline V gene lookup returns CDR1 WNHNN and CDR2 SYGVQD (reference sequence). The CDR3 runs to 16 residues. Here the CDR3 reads CASSEPRDRGESAPAF. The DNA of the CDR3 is TGCGCCAGCAGTGAGCCAAGGGACAGGGGGGAATCAGCCCCAGCATTT.

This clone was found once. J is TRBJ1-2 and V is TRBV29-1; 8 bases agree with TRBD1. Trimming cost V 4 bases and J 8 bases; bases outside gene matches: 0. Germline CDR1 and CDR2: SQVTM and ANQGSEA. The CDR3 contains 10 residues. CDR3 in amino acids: CSVGTGGYTF. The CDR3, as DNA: TGCAGCGTTGGGACAGGGGGCTACACCTTC.

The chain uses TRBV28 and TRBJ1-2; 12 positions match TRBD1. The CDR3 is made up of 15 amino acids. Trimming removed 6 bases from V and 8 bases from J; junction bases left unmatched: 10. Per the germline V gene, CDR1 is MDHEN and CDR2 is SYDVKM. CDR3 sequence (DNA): TGTGCCAGCAGACGTCCGGGACAGGGGGCCGAGGGCTACACCTTC. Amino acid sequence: CASRRPGQGAEGYTF.

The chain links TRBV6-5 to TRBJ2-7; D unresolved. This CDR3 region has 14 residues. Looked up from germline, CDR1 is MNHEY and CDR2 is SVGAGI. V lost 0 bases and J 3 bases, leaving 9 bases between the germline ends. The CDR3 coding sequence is TGTGCCAGCAGTTACTCGGGCCGTTACTACGAGCAGTACTTC. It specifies CASSYSGRYYEQYF.

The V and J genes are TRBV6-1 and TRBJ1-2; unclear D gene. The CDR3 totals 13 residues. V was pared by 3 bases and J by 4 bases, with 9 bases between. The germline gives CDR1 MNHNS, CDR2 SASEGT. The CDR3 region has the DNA TGTGCCAGCAGTGAGGACTTAAGCTATGGCTACACCTTC. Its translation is CASSEDLSYGYTF.

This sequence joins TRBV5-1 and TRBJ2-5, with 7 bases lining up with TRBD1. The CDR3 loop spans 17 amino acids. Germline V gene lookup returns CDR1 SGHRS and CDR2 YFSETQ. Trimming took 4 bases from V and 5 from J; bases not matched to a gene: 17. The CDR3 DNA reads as TGCGCCAGCAGCCGAACCTCCGTGACAGGGAGTCCCGAGACCCAGTACTTC. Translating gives CASSRTSVTGSPETQYF.

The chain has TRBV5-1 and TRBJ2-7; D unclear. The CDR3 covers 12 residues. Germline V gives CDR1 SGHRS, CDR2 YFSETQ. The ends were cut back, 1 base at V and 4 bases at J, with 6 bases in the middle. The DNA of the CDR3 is TGCGCCAGCAGCTTGAATAGTTACGAGCAGTACTTC. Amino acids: CASSLNSYEQYF.

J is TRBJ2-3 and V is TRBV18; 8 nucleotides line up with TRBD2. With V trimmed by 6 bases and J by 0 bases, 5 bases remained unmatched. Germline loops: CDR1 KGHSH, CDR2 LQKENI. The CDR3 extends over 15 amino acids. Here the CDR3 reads CASSSAGASTDTQYF. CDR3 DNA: TGTGCCAGCTCGTCAGCGGGAGCTAGCACAGATACGCAGTATTTT.

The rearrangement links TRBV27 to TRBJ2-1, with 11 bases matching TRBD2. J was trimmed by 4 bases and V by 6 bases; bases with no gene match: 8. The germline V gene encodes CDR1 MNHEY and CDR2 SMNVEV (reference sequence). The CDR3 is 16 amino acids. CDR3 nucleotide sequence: TGTGCCAGCAGCAGGGGGGGACTAGCGGAATACAATGAGCAGTTCTTC. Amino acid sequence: CASSRGGLAEYNEQFF.

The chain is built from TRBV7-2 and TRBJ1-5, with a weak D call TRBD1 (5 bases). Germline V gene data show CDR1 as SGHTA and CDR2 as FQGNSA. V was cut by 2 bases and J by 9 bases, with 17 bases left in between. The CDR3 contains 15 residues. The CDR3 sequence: CASSLSVRDLRPQHF. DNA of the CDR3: TGTGCCAGCAGCTTATCCGTCAGGGACCTTCGGCCCCAGCATTTT.

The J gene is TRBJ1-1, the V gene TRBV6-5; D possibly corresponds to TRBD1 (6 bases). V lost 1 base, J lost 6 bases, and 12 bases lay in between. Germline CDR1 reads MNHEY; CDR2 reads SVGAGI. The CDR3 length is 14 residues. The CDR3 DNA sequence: TGTGCCAGCAGTTACTTTAACAGGGCGTCTGAAGCTTTCTTT. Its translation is CASSYFNRASEAFF.